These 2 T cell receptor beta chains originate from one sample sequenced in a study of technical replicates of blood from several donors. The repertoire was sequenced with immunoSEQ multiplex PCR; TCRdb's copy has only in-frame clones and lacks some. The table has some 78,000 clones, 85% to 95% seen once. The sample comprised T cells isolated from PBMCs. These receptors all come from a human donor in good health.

CDR3 region: CASRTGFDYNEQFF. The CDR3 DNA follows: TGTGCCAGCAGGACAGGGTTTGACTACAATGAGCAGTTCTTC. The rearrangement joins TRBV7-9 to TRBJ2-1, with 7 bases aligning to TRBD1. CDR3 length: 14 amino acids. The germline V gene encodes CDR1 SEHNR and CDR2 FQNEAQ (reference sequence). V gave up 6 bases and J gave up 3 bases; unmatched junction bases: 5.

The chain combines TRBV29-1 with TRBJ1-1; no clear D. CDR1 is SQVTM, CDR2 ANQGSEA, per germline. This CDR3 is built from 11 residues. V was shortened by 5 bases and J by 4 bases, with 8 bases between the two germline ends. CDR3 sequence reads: CSVFGATEAFF. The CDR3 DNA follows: TGCAGCGTTTTCGGTGCCACTGAAGCTTTCTTT.